The present T cell receptor beta chain was sequenced within a study of long-term antiretroviral therapy in people with HIV. Whole-study context: The oldest samples precede the 2015 immediate-ART recommendation by about a decade.

Trimming left V 4 bases short and J 10 bases short, with 17 bases between. CDR1 and CDR2 from the germline V gene are MNHEY and SMNVEV (reference sequence). The CDR3 is 15 residues long. Two or more post-ART PBMC samples, plus at least one pre-ART sample, were available for each donor. Specimens retained roughly 0.95-10 million cryopreserved PBMC preceding DNA extraction. They ran version v3.0 of the immunoSEQ assay at survey level. Sequencing targeted roughly 35,000-55,000 T-cell genomes per sample. Only in-frame clones appear in the TCRdb table, and some are missing; sequencing was by immunoSEQ multiplex PCR. The sample shows roughly 24,000 clones, around four fifths of them seen only once.

The input for sequencing was unsorted PBMCs, taken 1.6 years after starting antiretroviral therapy. V is TRBV27 and J is TRBJ1-6, with D uncertain. This clonotype was obtained from a man aged 35 to 55 with HIV. In nucleotides, the CDR3 is TGTGCCAGCAGTTCCGACCGCACGTCGGGGTCACCCCTCCACTTT. Translating gives CASSSDRTSGSPLHF.